Only a few counts were recorded for the clone carrying this TCR beta chain. Its antigen is currently unknown. The sample is drawn from a study of T cells after yellow fever vaccination. They built TCR cDNA with 5'RACE template switching, a step that put in a universal primer site and UMIs. MiXCR was run by TCRdb on the 5' RACE reads, yielding one entry per CDR3 protein. Here the sample spans around 300,000 distinct CDR3 sequences, roughly 4.3% being singletons. V was pared by 1 base and J by 1 base, with 9 bases between. CDR3 length: 16 residues. Per the germline V gene, CDR1 is SGHDT and CDR2 is YYEEEE. Study-level points and caveats: Weaker in magnitude, the secondary response showed a faster peak on day 5 versus 15. Clonotypes found in both CD4 and CD8 compartments made up a small share.

The sample consisted of PBMCs, taken 5 days after the yellow fever booster vaccination. This sequence was found in a man between 18 and 35 years old who received the YFV17D yellow fever vaccine. The V call is TRBV5-6, the J call TRBJ2-6; the D gene is possibly TRBD2 (5 bases). CDR3 sequence: CASSLTGLSGANVLTF. DNA of the CDR3: TGTGCCAGCAGCTTGACGGGGTTATCTGGGGCCAACGTCCTGACTTTC.